What follows are 15 T cell receptor beta chains derived from one specimen sequenced in a study of sequential checkpoint blockade in melanoma. Generated by immunoSEQ multiplex PCR, the TCRdb table keeps only in-frame clones and is missing some. The sample has around 6,000 clones; over 15% are singletons. Treatment given: randomized to nivolumab then ipilimumab (arm A) or the reverse (arm B). The sequencing here drew on tumor tissue (inferred from file names), taken from a patient given nivolumab and ipilimumab in sequence. These receptors were obtained from a human donor with melanoma.

This clone was seen only once. V and J are TRBV18 and TRBJ2-3; weak D call: TRBD1 (6 bases). There are 12 residues in the CDR3. Deletions cut 6 bases from V and 5 bases from J, with 9 bases between. CDR1 is KGHSH and CDR2 is LQKENI in the germline V gene. The CDR3 nucleotides are TGTGCCAGCTCGCACAGGGAAGATACGCAGTATTTT. Its protein is CASSHREDTQYF.

This clone was seen a handful of times. The chain joins TRBV30 to TRBJ1-4; tentatively, D is TRBD1 (5 bases). Germline CDR1 is GTSNPN and CDR2 is SVGIG (reference sequence). This CDR3 is 15 amino acids long. V lost 0 bases and J lost 7, with 15 bases in between. CDR3 nucleotides: TGTGCCTGGAGTGTACTAAGGGGTCGGGGTGAAAAACTGTTTTTT. Encoded protein: CAWSVLRGRGEKLFF. Full variable domain (missing parts from reference TRBV30 and TRBJ1-4): SQTIHQWPATLVQPVGSPLSLECTVEGTSNPNLYWYRQAAGRGLQLLFYSVGIGQISSEVPQNLSASRPQDRQFILSSKKLLLSDSGFYLCAWSVLRGRGEKLFFGSGTQLSVL.

This clone showed up just a few times. Germline is not matched at one junction end, which may reflect a read error. V gene TRBV11-3 combines with J gene TRBJ2-1; 9 bases map to TRBD1. The CDR3 is 14 residues long. Looked up from germline, CDR1 is SGHNT and CDR2 is YENEEA. The CDR3 DNA sequence: TGTGCCAGCAGCCTAGACAGGGGGAGCAATGAGCAGTTCTTC. This codes for CASSLDRGSNEQFF.

This chain uses TRBV29-1 with TRBJ2-1, with D possibly being TRBD1 (7 bases). From germline, CDR1 is SQVTM and CDR2 ANQGSEA. CDR3 length equals 13 residues. Trimming left V 3 bases short and J 6 bases short, with 12 bases between. CDR3 sequence reads: CSVEVQGGNEQFF. CDR3 DNA sequence: TGCAGCGTTGAGGTGCAGGGGGGCAATGAGCAGTTCTTC.

This sequence joins TRBV19 and TRBJ2-5; 8 bases map to TRBD2. Unmatched junction bases numbered 5, after V lost 4 bases and J lost 1 base. CDR1 and CDR2 from the germline V gene are LNHDA and SQIVND (reference sequence). This CDR3 has 15 amino acids. CDR3 bases: TGTGCCAGTAGTAGTTGGCGGGGGGTCCAAGAGACCCAGTACTTC. Protein sequence: CASSSWRGVQETQYF.

This clone was picked up one time. The chain couples TRBV18 to TRBJ2-7; D is ambiguous. Germline CDR1 KGHSH, CDR2 LQKENI. Deletions cut 5 bases from V and 1 base from J, with 9 bases between. The CDR3 runs to 13 residues. The CDR3 reads CASSNGPSYEQYF. The CDR3, as DNA: TGTGCCAGCTCAAACGGACCGTCCTACGAGCAGTACTTC.

This rearrangement joins TRBV18 to TRBJ2-5, with 8 bases that match TRBD2. The CDR3 extends over 16 amino acids. V gave up 2 bases and J gave up 1 base; unmatched junction bases: 6. Germline lookup yields CDR1 KGHSH and CDR2 LQKENI. Written as DNA, the CDR3 is TGTGCCAGCTCACCAAATCTAGCGGGTGGCCAAGAGACCCAGTACTTC. This encodes CASSPNLAGGQETQYF.

This clone was counted only a few times. The chain couples TRBV6-8 to TRBJ2-7; tentative D call: TRBD1 (6 bases). V gave up 5 bases and J gave up 4 bases, with 12 bases separating them. The CDR3 contains 13 residues. Per germline, CDR1 MNHGY and CDR2 SAAAGT. The CDR3 region has the DNA TGTGCCAGCAGTCAACAGGGTGGGTACGAGCAGTACTTC. Translated, it gives CASSQQGGYEQYF.

The rearrangement uses TRBV18 and TRBJ1-6; tentatively, D is TRBD1 (6 bases). This CDR3 has 17 residues. In germline, CDR1 is KGHSH, CDR2 LQKENI. The germline V and J ends were trimmed by 3 bases and 13 bases, with 25 bases remaining between them. For the CDR3, the DNA is TGTGCCAGCTCACCCACGTCCCCACAGGGTGCCGCTTCGCCCCTCCACTTT. This gives the protein CASSPTSPQGAASPLHF.

This clone showed up just a few times. One junction end does not reproduce the germline sequence, and a read error may be involved. The chain is built from TRBV6-8 and TRBJ1-2; D possibly corresponds to TRBD1 (6 bases). CDR3 size: 15 residues. Germline loops: CDR1 MNHGY, CDR2 SAAAGT. CDR3 bases: TGTGCCATCAGTTTGACAGGCTCGATCAACTATGGCTACACCTTC. Residues: CAISLTGSINYGYTF.

This clone turned up a few times. V and J are TRBV6-8 and TRBJ2-2; 7 bases are shared with TRBD2. This CDR3 contains 15 residues. Trimming cost V 4 bases and J 3 bases; bases outside gene matches: 5. Germline loops: CDR1 MNHGY, CDR2 SAAAGT. The CDR3 DNA follows: TGTGCCAGCAGTTTGAGTAGCGGGTACACCGGGGAGCTGTTTTTT. It translates to CASSLSSGYTGELFF.

In its sample, this clone was seen many times. The chain combines TRBV11-3 with TRBJ2-3; 8 bases map to TRBD2. This CDR3 region has 15 residues. J was trimmed by 3 bases and V by 3 bases; bases with no gene match: 5. Germline loops: CDR1 SGHNT, CDR2 YENEEA. The CDR3, as DNA: TGTGCCAGCAGCTTGGACGGGGGGGAAACAGATACGCAGTATTTT. Translating it yields CASSLDGGETDTQYF.

The chain uses TRBV12-5 and TRBJ1-5; TRBD1 agrees at 9 bases. The CDR3 has 17 amino acids. With 9 bases clipped from V and 0 bases from J, the junction kept 12 bases outside the gene matches. Germline V lookup: CDR1 LGHNT, CDR2 FRNRAP. The CDR3 DNA is TGTGCTAGCCGGCCGGGACAGGGCCCTTATAGCAATCAGCCCCAGCATTTT. It encodes CASRPGQGPYSNQPQHF.

Ten or more counts support this clone. This chain uses TRBV4-1 with TRBJ1-6, with D unresolved. This CDR3 is built from 16 residues. CDR1 MGHRA and CDR2 YSYEKL come from the germline V gene. Trimming pared 1 base from V and 10 bases from J, leaving 17 bases between. The CDR3 DNA is TGCGCCAGCAGCCAAGCCGGTGCGGTGACGGGATCACCCCTCCACTTT. Protein product: CASSQAGAVTGSPLHF.

In its sample, this clone is medium-sized (0.01 to 0.1%). The gene calls are TRBV15 and TRBJ2-7; 7 nucleotides align to TRBD1. This CDR3 comprises 15 residues. CDR1 and CDR2 from the germline V gene are LNHNV and YYDKDF (reference sequence). V was clipped by 3 bases and J by 4 bases; unmatched bases: 9. This CDR3 is CATSRGQSGEYEQYF. The CDR3 bases are TGTGCCACCAGCAGGGGACAGAGTGGGGAGTACGAGCAGTACTTC.